Given below is one T cell receptor (beta chain) in context. Its specificity is unknown. The length of the CDR3 is 11 residues. V gave up 8 bases and J gave up 9 bases, with 16 bases separating them. Germline loops: CDR1 GTSNPN, CDR2 SVGIG (reference sequence). The entry originates in a study of T cell clones after liver transplantation. Across the study: Third-party-reactive TCRbeta sequences from pre-transplant mixed lymphocyte reactions served as antigen-independent comparators. General study results and limits: Circulating graft-donor-reactive CD4 TCRbeta sequences fell significantly post-transplant in 5 of 8 subjects.

Only in-frame clones appear in the TCRdb table, and some are missing; sequencing was by immunoSEQ multiplex PCR. Among about 80,000 clones, 82% were seen once, and the ten largest hold less than 0.6%. This TCR came from a human patient who received a liver transplant. Some of the T cells might come from the graft donor. The specimen was CD4+ T cells from blood, collected just over 45 months after liver transplant. The V and J genes are TRBV30 and TRBJ1-2; D ambiguous. The CDR3 DNA reads TGTGCCGGAGGACGCCTCGGTAGCTACACCTTC. Protein product: CAGGRLGSYTF. The whole variable domain, remainder taken from reference TRBV30 and TRBJ1-2, is SQTIHQWPATLVQPVGSPLSLECTVEGTSNPNLYWYRQAAGRGLQLLFYSVGIGQISSEVPQNLSASRPQDRQFILSSKKLLLSDSGFYLCAGGRLGSYTFGSGTRLTVV.